This TCR beta chain derives from a study of Graves' ophthalmopathy and Graves' hyperthyroidism (dated by TCRdb to between 2018 and 2020). Broadly, across the study: Peripheral blood samples were taken at the time of initial diagnosis, before any treatment was given. TCR beta repertoire signatures were used to distinguish Graves' ophthalmopathy from Graves' hyperthyroidism and to predict progression to ophthalmopathy. In total, approximately 140 blood samples were TCR-sequenced: 40 to 45 ophthalmopathy, 75 hyperthyroidism and roughly 17 hyperthyroidism-to-ophthalmopathy patients. To explore V-J signatures that separate ophthalmopathy from hyperthyroidism, a discovery set of about a hundred patients was enrolled, consisting of more than 40 with ophthalmopathy and 55 to 65 with stable hyperthyroidism. The independent validation cohort included about 19 hyperthyroidism patients plus 17 patients who later progressed from hyperthyroidism to ophthalmopathy. In six or seven hyperthyroidism patients, the T-cell repertoires found in thyroid tissue were compared with those found in blood. After sampling, hyperthyroidism patients received methimazole starting at 30 mg daily, and ophthalmopathy patients received high-dose intravenous methylprednisolone. The roughly 90 discovery patients were divided at random into training and test sets in a 7:3 ratio. Study-wide conclusions, independent of this receptor: Most expanded thyroid clonotypes with a frequency above 0.001 also appeared in blood, which suggests that blood repertoires may reflect the immune response in the thyroid. In validation, the model predicted ophthalmopathy progression with about 71% sensitivity and approximately 72% specificity; around twelve predicted patients were CT-confirmed with GO in a median of 6.5 months. Ophthalmopathy was separated from stable hyperthyroidism by the 13-signature model with about 85% sensitivity and around 81% specificity in cross-validation and with 80%/75% in the test set. No statistical method was used to set the sample size in advance, and the investigators knew which group each participant was assigned to.

The ophthalmopathy patients had moderately to severely active disease, with a Clinical Activity Score of 3 or higher, a NOSPECS grade of 4 or higher, and a disease duration of less than 3 months. Patients with other autoimmune diseases, uncontrolled infections, pregnancy or lactation were excluded from the study. Clinical symptoms, serum thyroxine, TRAb, thyroid ultrasound and orbital computed tomography formed the basis of the diagnosis. Using Ficoll-Paque density gradient centrifugation, PBMCs were isolated from about 9.4 ml of fresh peripheral blood. Total RNA was extracted with Trizol reagent and quality-checked on an Agilent 2100 Bioanalyzer. Trimming takes 4 bases from V and 2 bases from J, and the germline ends sit 9 bases apart. The CDR3, cysteine through phenylalanine, is 13 amino acids long. Just CDR3 DNA is preserved here, 39 bases in frame from base 1. In this sample, this clonotype turned up many times. Its antigen specificity is not known. It has no much larger one-base neighbor in the sample; base qualities were not kept.

TCR beta CDR3 regions were amplified from RNA transcripts for repertoire sequencing. The first round of RT-PCR was done with HTBI primers and the Qiagen OneStep RT-PCR kit, and was followed by a second round of multiplex PCR, then size selection and purification. The libraries underwent paired-end sequencing with 100 bp reads on an Illumina HiSeq2000. Per the authors' processing: Reads were processed with SOAPnuke, discarding reads with adapters, uncalled bases, mean Phred below 15, or no exact constant-primer or identifier match. COPE v1.2.5 was used to merge high-quality paired reads. Each unique nucleotide sequence was treated as a clonotype, and MiTCR v1.1 was used to align the clonotypes to the IMGT TRB V, D and J references. The analysis was limited to V-J combinations with a frequency above 0.0001, which together covered more than 98% of repertoires. For each V-J combination, a TCR clonal expansion and chaos score was defined as F50 clonal expansion divided by the chaos observed in the TCRdist matrix. Welch's t-statistics and random forest were used to reduce the features to 10 to 15 V-J combinations, which were then used as input to a naive Bayes classifier. The similarity between thyroid and blood repertoires was quantified using the Morisita-Horn index. TCRdb reprocessing: public reads trimmed at Q25 with fastp, clones called with MiXCR, in-frame beta chains kept. Rows merge per CDR3 protein into single entries with the most common DNA and genes. The V and J calls reflect TCRdb's pipeline rather than the authors' work. In this sample the table shows about 480,000 distinct CDR3 sequences, around an eighth of which occur a single time. The ten largest clones represent roughly 10% of the sample.

The source is a woman in her 30s with Graves' ophthalmopathy. Donor details come from another sample of the same person, matched by shared clones. Recombination connected TRBV12-3 or TRBV12-4 to TRBJ2-7; TRBD2 might be the D gene, on 5 matching bases. The sequencing sample was made of blood. The CDR3 region: CASSSDGTYEQYF. Read as DNA, the sequence is TGTGCCAGCAGTTCGGACGGGACCTACGAGCAGTACTTC.